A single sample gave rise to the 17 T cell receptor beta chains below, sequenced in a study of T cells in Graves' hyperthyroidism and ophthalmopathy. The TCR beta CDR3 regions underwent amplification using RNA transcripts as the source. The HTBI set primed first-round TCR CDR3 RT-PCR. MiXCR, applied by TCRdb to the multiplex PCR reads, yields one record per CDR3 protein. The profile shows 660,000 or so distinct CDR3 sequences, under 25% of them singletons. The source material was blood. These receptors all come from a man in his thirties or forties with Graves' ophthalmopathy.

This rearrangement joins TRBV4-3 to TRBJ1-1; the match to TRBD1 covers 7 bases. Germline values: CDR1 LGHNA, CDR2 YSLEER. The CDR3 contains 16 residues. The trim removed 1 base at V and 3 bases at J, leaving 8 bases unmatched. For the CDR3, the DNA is TGCGCCAGCAGCCAAGGTTGGGGGAGGGGGCACACTGAAGCTTTCTTT. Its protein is CASSQGWGRGHTEAFF.

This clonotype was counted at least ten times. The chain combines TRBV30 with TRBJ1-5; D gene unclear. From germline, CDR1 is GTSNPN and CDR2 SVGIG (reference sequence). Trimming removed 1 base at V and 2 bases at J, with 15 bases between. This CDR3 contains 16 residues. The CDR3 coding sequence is TGTGCCTGGAGTGACCCAGTAGGCGGACGCAATCAGCCCCAGCATTTT. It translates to CAWSDPVGGRNQPQHF.

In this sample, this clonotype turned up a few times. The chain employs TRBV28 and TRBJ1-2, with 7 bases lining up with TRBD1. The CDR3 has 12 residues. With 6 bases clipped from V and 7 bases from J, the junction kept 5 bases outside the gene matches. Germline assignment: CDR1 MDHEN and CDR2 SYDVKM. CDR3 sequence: CASRTGSSGYTF. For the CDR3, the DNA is TGTGCCAGCAGGACAGGGTCCTCTGGCTACACCTTC.

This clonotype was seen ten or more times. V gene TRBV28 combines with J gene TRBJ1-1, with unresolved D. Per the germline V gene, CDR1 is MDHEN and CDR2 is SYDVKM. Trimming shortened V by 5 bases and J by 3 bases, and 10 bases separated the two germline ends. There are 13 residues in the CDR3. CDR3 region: CASSPRSYTEAFF. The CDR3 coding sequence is TGTGCCAGCAGTCCAAGGTCGTACACTGAAGCTTTCTTT.

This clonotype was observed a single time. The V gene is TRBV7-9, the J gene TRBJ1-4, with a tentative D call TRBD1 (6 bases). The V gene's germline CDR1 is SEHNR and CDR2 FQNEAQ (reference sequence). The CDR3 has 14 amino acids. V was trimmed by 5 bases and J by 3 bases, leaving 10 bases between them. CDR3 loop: CASSKGGSNEKLFF. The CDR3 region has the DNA TGTGCCAGCAGCAAGGGGGGGTCTAATGAAAAACTGTTTTTT.

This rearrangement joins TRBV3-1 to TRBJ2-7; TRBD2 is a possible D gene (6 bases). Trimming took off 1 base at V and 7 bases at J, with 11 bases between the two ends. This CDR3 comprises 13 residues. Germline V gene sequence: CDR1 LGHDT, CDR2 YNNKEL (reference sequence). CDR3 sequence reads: CASSQAGAWEQYF. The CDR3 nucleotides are TGTGCCAGCAGCCAAGCGGGAGCTTGGGAGCAGTACTTC.

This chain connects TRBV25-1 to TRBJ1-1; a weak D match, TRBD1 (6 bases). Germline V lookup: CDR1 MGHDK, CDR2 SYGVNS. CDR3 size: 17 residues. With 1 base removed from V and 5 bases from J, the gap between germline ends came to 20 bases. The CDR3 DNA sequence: TGTGCCAGCAGTGAATTGGGTGGGATAGGGGGTAATACTGAAGCTTTCTTT. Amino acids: CASSELGGIGGNTEAFF.

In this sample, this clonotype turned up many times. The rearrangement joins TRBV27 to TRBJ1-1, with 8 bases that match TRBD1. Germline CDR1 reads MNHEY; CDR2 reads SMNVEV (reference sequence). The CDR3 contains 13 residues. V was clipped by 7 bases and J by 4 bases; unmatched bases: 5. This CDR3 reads CASIGQGGTEAFF. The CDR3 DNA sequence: TGTGCCAGCATCGGACAGGGCGGCACTGAAGCTTTCTTT.

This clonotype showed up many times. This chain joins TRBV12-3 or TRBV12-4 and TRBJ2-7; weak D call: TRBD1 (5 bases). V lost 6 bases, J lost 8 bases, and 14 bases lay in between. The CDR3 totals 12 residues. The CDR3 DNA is TGTGCCAGCAGCCTAGGGGTAGAGAAGCAGTACTTC. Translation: CASSLGVEKQYF.

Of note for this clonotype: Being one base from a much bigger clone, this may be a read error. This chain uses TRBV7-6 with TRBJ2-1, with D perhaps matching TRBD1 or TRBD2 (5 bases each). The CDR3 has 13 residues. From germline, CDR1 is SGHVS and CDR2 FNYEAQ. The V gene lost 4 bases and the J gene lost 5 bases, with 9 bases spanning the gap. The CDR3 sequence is CASSWGPDNEQFF. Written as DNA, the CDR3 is TGTGCCAGCAGCTGGGGACCAGACAATGAGCAGTTCTTC.

The CDR3: CASSTRTGGYTEAFF. The CDR3 bases are TGTGCCAGTAGTACCAGGACAGGGGGGTACACTGAAGCTTTCTTT. V and J are TRBV19 and TRBJ1-1; 10 bases line up with TRBD1. This CDR3 is 15 amino acids long. Losses at the gene ends were 4 bases for V and 3 bases for J; bases not matched to a gene: 5. The V gene's germline CDR1 is LNHDA and CDR2 SQIVND (reference sequence).

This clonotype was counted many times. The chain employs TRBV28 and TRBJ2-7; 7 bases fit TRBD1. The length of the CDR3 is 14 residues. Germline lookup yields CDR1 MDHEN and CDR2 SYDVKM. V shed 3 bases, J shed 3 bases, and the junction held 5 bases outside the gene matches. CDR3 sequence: CASSFDRVDYEQYF. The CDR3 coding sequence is TGTGCCAGCAGTTTTGACAGGGTAGACTACGAGCAGTACTTC.

In DNA, the CDR3 is TGTGCCAGCAGTTTACCGACAGGGGGCGCTTCGAACTATGGCTACACCTTC. The encoded protein is CASSLPTGGASNYGYTF. This chain links TRBV28 with TRBJ1-2, with 10 bases matching TRBD1. Trimming cost V 2 bases and J 2 bases; bases outside gene matches: 8. Germline lookup yields CDR1 MDHEN and CDR2 SYDVKM. The CDR3 contains 17 residues.

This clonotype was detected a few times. The CDR3 sequence: CSATRRATLGGNTIYF. The DNA of the CDR3 is TGCAGTGCTACCCGTAGGGCCACATTGGGAGGAAACACCATATATTTT. V gene TRBV20-1 combines with J gene TRBJ1-3; D not resolved. The CDR3 contains 16 residues. Per the germline V gene, CDR1 is DFQATT and CDR2 is SNEGSKA (reference sequence). The ends were cut back, 4 bases at V and 4 bases at J, with 20 bases in the middle.

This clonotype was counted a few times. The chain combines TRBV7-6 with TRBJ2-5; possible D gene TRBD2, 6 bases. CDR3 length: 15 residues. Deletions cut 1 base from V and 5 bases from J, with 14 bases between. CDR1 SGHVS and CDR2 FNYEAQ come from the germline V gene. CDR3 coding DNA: TGTGCCAGCAGCTTAGACCGGGAGTTCGGTGAGACCCAGTACTTC. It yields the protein CASSLDREFGETQYF.

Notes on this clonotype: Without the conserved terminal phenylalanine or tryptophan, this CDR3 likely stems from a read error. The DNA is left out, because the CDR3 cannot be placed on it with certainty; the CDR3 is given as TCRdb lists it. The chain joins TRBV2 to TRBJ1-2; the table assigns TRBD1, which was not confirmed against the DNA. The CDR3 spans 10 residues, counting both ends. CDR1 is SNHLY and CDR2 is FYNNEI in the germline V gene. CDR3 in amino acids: CASSDYRRTL.

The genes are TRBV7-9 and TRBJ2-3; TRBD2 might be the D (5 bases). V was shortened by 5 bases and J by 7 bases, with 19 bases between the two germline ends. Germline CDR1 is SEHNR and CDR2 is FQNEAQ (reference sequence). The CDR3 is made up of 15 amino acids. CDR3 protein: CASSPTTAKLYTQYF. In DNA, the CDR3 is TGTGCCAGCAGCCCGACTACAGCAAAACTTTATACGCAGTATTTT.